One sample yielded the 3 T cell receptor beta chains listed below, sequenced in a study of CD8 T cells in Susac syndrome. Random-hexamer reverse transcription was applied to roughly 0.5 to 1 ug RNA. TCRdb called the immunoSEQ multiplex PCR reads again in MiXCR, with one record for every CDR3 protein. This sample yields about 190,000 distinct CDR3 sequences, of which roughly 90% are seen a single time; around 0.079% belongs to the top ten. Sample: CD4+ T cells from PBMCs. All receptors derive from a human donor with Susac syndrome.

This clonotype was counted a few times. The CDR3: CASSFRLTDTQYF. In DNA form, the CDR3 reads TGTGCCAGCAGTTTTCGCCTCACAGATACGCAGTATTTT. The chain carries TRBV27 and TRBJ2-3; D unresolved. The CDR3 consists of 13 residues. Per germline, CDR1 MNHEY and CDR2 SMNVEV (reference sequence). Trimming took off 3 bases at V and 2 bases at J, with 6 bases between the two ends.

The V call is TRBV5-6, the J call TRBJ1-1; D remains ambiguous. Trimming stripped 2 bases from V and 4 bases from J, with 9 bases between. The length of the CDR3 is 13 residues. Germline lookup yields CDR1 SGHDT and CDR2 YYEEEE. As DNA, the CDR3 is TGTGCCAGCAGCTTCCGGGGAGGCACTGAAGCTTTCTTT. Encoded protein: CASSFRGGTEAFF.

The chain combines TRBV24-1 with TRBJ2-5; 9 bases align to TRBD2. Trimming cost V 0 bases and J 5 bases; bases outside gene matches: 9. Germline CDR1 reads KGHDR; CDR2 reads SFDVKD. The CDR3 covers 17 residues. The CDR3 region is CATSDLPAGGPLETQYF. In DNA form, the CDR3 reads TGTGCCACCAGTGATTTGCCTGCGGGAGGGCCGCTTGAGACCCAGTACTTC.